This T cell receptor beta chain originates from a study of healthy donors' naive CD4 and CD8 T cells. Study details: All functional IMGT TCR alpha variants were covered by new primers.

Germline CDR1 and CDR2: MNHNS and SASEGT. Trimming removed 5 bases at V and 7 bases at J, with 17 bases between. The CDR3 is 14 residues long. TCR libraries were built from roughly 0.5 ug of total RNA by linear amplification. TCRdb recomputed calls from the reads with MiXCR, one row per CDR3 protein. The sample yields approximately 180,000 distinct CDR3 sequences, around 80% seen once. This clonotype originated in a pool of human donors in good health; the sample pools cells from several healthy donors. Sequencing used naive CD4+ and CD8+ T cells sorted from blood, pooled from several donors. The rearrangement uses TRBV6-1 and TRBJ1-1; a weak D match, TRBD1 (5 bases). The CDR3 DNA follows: TGTGCCAGCAGTTACAGTACAGTGGGGGGTGAAGCTTTCTTT. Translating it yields CASSYSTVGGEAFF.